The 28 T cell receptor beta chains below all came from one sample that was sequenced in a study of blood T cell repertoires in COVID-19. Produced via immunoSEQ multiplex PCR; TCRdb's table is partial and in-frame only. The table records approximately 120,000 clones, 65% to 90% of them present only once. What was sequenced was peripheral blood. The receptor set was obtained from a woman at least 80 years old with active or convalescent COVID-19.

The CDR3 region is CAWSKVGGQTYEQYF. CDR3 sequence (DNA): TGTGCCTGGAGTAAGGTCGGGGGGCAGACCTACGAGCAGTACTTC. J is TRBJ2-7 and V is TRBV30, with D possibly matching TRBD2 (7 bases). The germline gives CDR1 GTSNPN, CDR2 SVGIG (reference sequence). There are 15 residues in the CDR3. V lost 2 bases to trimming and J lost 2 bases, with 16 bases between them.

J is TRBJ1-1 and V is TRBV5-6, with 7 nucleotides matching TRBD1. The CDR3 contains 16 residues. Germline V gene data show CDR1 as SGHDT and CDR2 as YYEEEE. The V and J ends lost 2 bases and 4 bases, in that order; junction bases with no gene match: 11. CDR3 coding DNA: TGTGCCAGCAGCTTCCCGGACAGGTACTTGGGCACTGAAGCTTTCTTT. It yields the protein CASSFPDRYLGTEAFF.

V and J are TRBV18 and TRBJ1-5, with D hard to call. This CDR3 is built from 16 residues. Germline V gives CDR1 KGHSH, CDR2 LQKENI. The V and J ends lost 0 bases and 0 bases respectively, with 9 bases between them. This chain's CDR3 is CASSPPLRNSNQPQHF. In DNA, the CDR3 is TGTGCCAGCTCACCACCGCTCAGGAATAGCAATCAGCCCCAGCATTTT.

The chain joins TRBV10-3 to TRBJ1-2; D uncertain. This CDR3 has 13 amino acids. CDR1 is ENHRY, CDR2 SYGVKD, per germline. The V end lost 4 bases, the J end lost 6 bases, and 12 bases lay between the germline ends. The CDR3 here is CAISGRAADGYTF. CDR3 nucleotides: TGTGCCATCAGTGGCCGAGCCGCCGATGGCTACACCTTC.

The chain is built from TRBV6-2 or TRBV6-3 and TRBJ2-7, with 10 bases identical to TRBD2. Trimming took 4 bases from V and 3 from J; bases not matched to a gene: 3. Germline V gene sequence: CDR1 MNHEY, CDR2 SVGEGT. This CDR3 region has 14 residues. Here the CDR3 DNA reads TGTGCCAGCAGTTGGCGGACTAGCGGCTACGAGCAGTACTTC. It specifies CASSWRTSGYEQYF.

This chain joins TRBV7-9 and TRBJ2-7, with D possibly matching TRBD1 (6 bases). V lost 4 bases and J 9 bases, leaving 16 bases between the germline ends. This CDR3 contains 13 residues. Germline CDR1 reads SEHNR; CDR2 reads FQNEAQ (reference sequence). The CDR3 is CASSSPTGLGQYF. The CDR3 DNA reads TGTGCCAGCAGCTCTCCTACAGGGTTGGGGCAGTACTTC.

This clone was seen only a few times. J is TRBJ2-7 and V is TRBV28; the match to TRBD2 covers 11 bases. Germline V CDR1 and CDR2: MDHEN, SYDVKM. Trimming removed 5 bases from V and 2 bases from J; junction bases left unmatched: 5. This CDR3 has 15 residues. DNA of the CDR3: TGTGCCAGCAGTCCTCTAGCGGGAGGAACCTACGAGCAGTACTTC. This codes for CASSPLAGGTYEQYF.

The chain is built from TRBV27 and TRBJ1-3; maybe TRBD1 (6 bases). Germline assignment: CDR1 MNHEY and CDR2 SMNVEV (reference sequence). Trimming took 5 bases from V and 0 from J, leaving 14 bases between them. The CDR3 has 16 residues. CDR3 sequence: CASSATRGFSGNTIYF. As DNA, the CDR3 is TGTGCCAGCAGTGCCACCAGGGGCTTCTCTGGAAACACCATATATTTT.

The V gene is TRBV28, the J gene TRBJ2-3; 8 positions agree with TRBD1. V shed 3 bases, J shed 4 bases, and the junction held 9 bases outside the gene matches. Germline CDR1 reads MDHEN; CDR2 reads SYDVKM. The CDR3 extends over 16 amino acids. The CDR3 loop reads CASSLGRGRNPDTQYF. In nucleotides, the CDR3 is TGTGCCAGCAGTTTGGGCAGGGGGCGCAACCCAGATACGCAGTATTTT.

The J gene is TRBJ2-2, the V gene TRBV6-5; D remains unclear. Looked up from germline, CDR1 is MNHEY and CDR2 is SVGAGI. CDR3 length: 14 amino acids. Trimming pared 6 bases from V and 4 bases from J, leaving 12 bases between. The CDR3 DNA is TGTGCCAGCAGGGCTGGTATGGTCACCGGGGAGCTGTTTTTT. It translates to CASRAGMVTGELFF.

This clone was found a few times. This chain joins TRBV20-1 and TRBJ2-2; tentative D call: TRBD1 (5 bases). The CDR3 spans 13 residues. V was shortened by 3 bases and J by 5 bases, with 10 bases between the two germline ends. Germline V gene data show CDR1 as DFQATT and CDR2 as SNEGSKA (reference sequence). CDR3 residues: CSASPGSTGELFF. The CDR3 DNA reads as TGCAGTGCTAGTCCAGGGTCAACCGGGGAGCTGTTTTTT.

This clone was seen a handful of times. This rearrangement joins TRBV18 to TRBJ2-1, with 14 bases lining up with TRBD2. The CDR3 extends over 16 amino acids. The junction had 4 bases not matched to a gene; V was cut back by 0 bases and J by 9 bases. Germline values: CDR1 KGHSH, CDR2 LQKENI. The CDR3 loop reads CASSPPGLAGVGEQFF. As DNA, the CDR3 is TGTGCCAGCTCACCACCGGGACTAGCGGGAGTAGGTGAGCAGTTCTTC.

The genes are TRBV2 and TRBJ1-5, with unresolved D. Germline-derived CDR1 and CDR2 are SNHLY and FYNNEI. Deletions cut 7 bases from V and 4 bases from J, with 14 bases between. The CDR3 runs 14 residues. In DNA form, the CDR3 reads TGTGCCAGCACCTTTGGAGGGCGGAATCAGCCCCAGCATTTT. It is translated as CASTFGGRNQPQHF.

The V call is TRBV27, the J call TRBJ1-3, with unresolved D. Germline CDR1 is MNHEY and CDR2 is SMNVEV (reference sequence). V was trimmed by 6 bases and J by 1 base, leaving 16 bases between them. There are 16 residues in the CDR3. The CDR3 reads CASSSRQAGSGNTIYF. The CDR3 DNA reads TGTGCCAGCAGCTCCCGACAAGCCGGATCTGGAAACACCATATATTTT.

The chain employs TRBV19 and TRBJ1-5; D is undetermined. Per germline, CDR1 LNHDA and CDR2 SQIVND (reference sequence). The ends were cut back, 2 bases at V and 4 bases at J, with 9 bases in the middle. The CDR3 runs to 14 residues. The CDR3 DNA reads TGTGCCAGTAGTATACGACACGAAAATCAGCCCCAGCATTTT. Translating gives CASSIRHENQPQHF.

The chain uses TRBV14 and TRBJ2-5; D is possibly TRBD1 (5 bases). The CDR3 runs to 15 residues. The germline gives CDR1 SGHDN, CDR2 FVKESK. The V end was cut by 3 bases, the J end by 1 base, with 12 bases between. The CDR3 bases are TGTGCCAGCAGCCAGAACCAGGGCCGCCAAGAGACCCAGTACTTC. Its translation is CASSQNQGRQETQYF.

This chain links TRBV19 with TRBJ1-3; 11 bases line up with TRBD1. The germline V gene has CDR1 LNHDA and CDR2 SQIVND (reference sequence). The ends lost 9 bases at V and 4 bases at J; junction bases unmatched: 5. This CDR3 contains 14 residues. The CDR3 loop reads CASRTGGSGNTIYF. The CDR3 DNA reads TGTGCCAGCCGGACAGGGGGCTCCGGAAACACCATATATTTT.

The V gene is TRBV9, the J gene TRBJ2-5; 10 bases are a match to TRBD1. Germline CDR1 is SGDLS and CDR2 is YYNGEE. The CDR3 has 16 residues. The V gene end was trimmed by 3 bases and the J gene end by 4 bases; junction bases not matched to a gene: 9. The CDR3 DNA follows: TGTGCCAGCAGCGCCGGGACGACAGGGGGCCGAGAGACCCAGTACTTC. This gives the protein CASSAGTTGGRETQYF.

This clone has only one observation. V is TRBV27 and J is TRBJ2-1; a weak D match, TRBD2 (5 bases). The CDR3 has 15 residues. The germline V gene has CDR1 MNHEY and CDR2 SMNVEV (reference sequence). Trimming removed 2 bases at V and 3 bases at J, with 11 bases between. CDR3 loop: CASSLPHTSYNEQFF. Here the CDR3 DNA reads TGTGCCAGCAGTTTACCCCACACTAGCTACAATGAGCAGTTCTTC.

There are a few counts of this clone. The J gene is TRBJ2-1, the V gene TRBV7-2; D unresolved. The CDR3 is made up of 12 amino acids. The germline V gene encodes CDR1 SGHTA and CDR2 FQGNSA. V was pared by 2 bases and J by 7 bases, with 6 bases between. The CDR3 DNA reads as TGTGCCAGCAGCTTACTACGGAATGAGCAGTTCTTC. This translates into CASSLLRNEQFF.

This chain joins TRBV27 and TRBJ2-3; TRBD2 aligns across 9 bases. The CDR3 runs 17 residues. V shed 2 bases, J shed 2 bases, and the junction held 8 bases outside the gene matches. Germline V gene data show CDR1 as MNHEY and CDR2 as SMNVEV (reference sequence). DNA of the CDR3: TGTGCCAGCAGTTTACTAGGCGGGAGGGCTGTCACAGATACGCAGTATTTT. Protein sequence: CASSLLGGRAVTDTQYF.

This clone was detected only once. This chain connects TRBV11-1 to TRBJ2-1; a weak D match, TRBD1 (6 bases). This CDR3 comprises 15 residues. The V gene lost 5 bases and the J gene lost 5 bases, with 16 bases spanning the gap. Germline-derived CDR1 and CDR2 are SGHAT and FQDESV (reference sequence). Here the CDR3 reads CASSPYRDTHNEQFF. CDR3 DNA: TGTGCCAGCAGCCCCTACCGGGACACCCACAATGAGCAGTTCTTC. The variable domain in full, completed from reference TRBV11-1 and TRBJ2-1, reads EAEVAQSPRYKITEKSQAVAFWCDPISGHATLYWYRQILGQGPELLVQFQDESVVDDSQLPKDRFSAERLKGVDSTLKIQPAELGDSAMYLCASSPYRDTHNEQFFGPGTRLTVL.

The chain has TRBV14 and TRBJ1-4, with D possibly matching TRBD1 (5 bases). Germline V CDR1 and CDR2: SGHDN, FVKESK. This CDR3 is built from 15 residues. V lost 4 bases, J lost 3 bases, and 12 bases lay in between. CDR3 nucleotide sequence: TGTGCCAGCAGCCTCGGGGGTCTGGCTAATGAAAAACTGTTTTTT. It codes for CASSLGGLANEKLFF.

This clone was observed a few times. V usage is TRBV28 and J usage is TRBJ2-3; no reliable D call. This CDR3 has 11 amino acids. V was trimmed by 6 bases and J by 2 bases, leaving 3 bases between them. Looked up from germline, CDR1 is MDHEN and CDR2 is SYDVKM. CDR3 bases: TGTGCCAGCAGCATCACAGATACGCAGTATTTT. This gives the protein CASSITDTQYF.

The chain joins TRBV18 to TRBJ2-3, with 11 bases aligning to TRBD2. The CDR3 consists of 16 residues. V was pared by 5 bases and J by 2 bases, with 6 bases of the junction left unmatched. Germline values: CDR1 KGHSH, CDR2 LQKENI. CDR3 protein: CASSSPGLAATDTQYF. CDR3 nucleotides: TGTGCCAGCTCATCGCCGGGACTAGCGGCCACAGATACGCAGTATTTT. Full variable domain (rest looked up from reference TRBV18 and TRBJ2-3): NAGVMQNPRHLVRRRGQEARLRCSPMKGHSHVYWYRQLPEEGLKFMVYLQKENIIDESGMPKERFSAEFPKEGPSILRIQQVVRGDSAAYFCASSSPGLAATDTQYFGPGTRLTVL.

The rearrangement links TRBV7-9 to TRBJ1-1; TRBD1 matches at 9 bases. The CDR3 runs to 14 residues. Per germline, CDR1 SEHNR and CDR2 FQNEAQ (reference sequence). Trimming removed 5 bases from V and 5 bases from J; junction bases left unmatched: 6. The CDR3 DNA sequence: TGTGCCAGCAGCGAACAGGGGGCTCGAACTGAAGCTTTCTTT. This gives the protein CASSEQGARTEAFF.

The CDR3 protein is CASSQDSSVNQPQHF. The CDR3 DNA reads TGTGCCAGCAGCCAAGACTCCAGTGTTAATCAGCCCCAGCATTTT. This rearrangement joins TRBV4-2 to TRBJ1-5; no clear D. The CDR3 totals 15 residues. The V gene lost 0 bases and the J gene lost 4 bases, with 10 bases spanning the gap. CDR1 and CDR2 from the germline V gene are LGHNA and YNFKEQ.

The chain recombines TRBV2 with TRBJ2-7, with a tentative D call TRBD1 (6 bases). V was trimmed by 5 bases and J by 0 bases, leaving 14 bases between them. The CDR3 contains 15 residues. Looked up from germline, CDR1 is SNHLY and CDR2 is FYNNEI. In nucleotides, the CDR3 is TGTGCCAGCAGTATGGGGACAACTCGCTCCTACGAGCAGTACTTC. This codes for CASSMGTTRSYEQYF.